The 5 T cell receptor beta chains reported below all come from one sample, sequenced in a study of T and B cells in COVID-19 patients. TRB rearrangements were amplified by multiplex PCR with BIOMED2 TRB-A/B primers. TCRdb called the multiplex PCR reads again in MiXCR, with one record for every CDR3 protein. Here the sample spans more than 12,000 distinct CDR3 sequences, roughly 31% being singletons. Blood genomic DNA input for TRB amplification was 250-500 ng. Specimen: blood. Source of these receptors: a human donor who had recovered from COVID-19.

This clonotype was counted between two and nine times. V is TRBV30 and J is TRBJ1-2; maybe TRBD1 (5 bases). The CDR3 consists of 12 residues. The germline CDR1 and CDR2 sequences are GTSNPN and SVGIG (reference sequence). The V gene lost 2 bases and the J gene lost 13 bases, with 17 bases spanning the gap. CDR3 in amino acids: CAWSTTTVSCTF. The CDR3, as DNA: TGTGCCTGGAGTACAACGACAGTTAGTTGCACCTTC.

In this sample, this clonotype turned up many times. The V call is TRBV5-4, the J call TRBJ2-1, with 9 bases lining up with TRBD1. The CDR3 contains 16 residues. Germline CDR1 SGHNT, CDR2 YYREEE (reference sequence). With 5 bases clipped from V and 4 bases from J, the junction kept 10 bases outside the gene matches. CDR3: CASREGQGGRYNEQFF. For the CDR3, the DNA is TGTGCCAGCAGAGAGGGACAGGGAGGTCGGTACAATGAGCAGTTCTTC. The entire variable domain, with the rest obtained from reference TRBV5-4 and TRBJ2-1, is as follows: ETGVTQSPTHLIKTRGQQVTLRCSSQSGHNTVSWYQQALGQGPQFIFQYYREEENGRGNFPPRFSGLQFPNYSSELNVNALELDDSALYLCASREGQGGRYNEQFFGPGTRLTVL.

This clonotype was observed a few times. The rearrangement joins TRBV27 to TRBJ2-7; D remains ambiguous. The CDR3 runs to 15 residues. Trimming took 5 bases from V and 0 from J, leaving 14 bases between them. Germline CDR1 reads MNHEY; CDR2 reads SMNVEV (reference sequence). CDR3 sequence: CASSPLLPSSYEQYF. In nucleotides, the CDR3 is TGTGCCAGCAGTCCCCTCCTCCCAAGCTCCTACGAGCAGTACTTC.

This clonotype was seen a few times. V usage is TRBV7-9 and J usage is TRBJ2-7; D is possibly TRBD2 (5 bases). Germline V gene data show CDR1 as SEHNR and CDR2 as FQNEAQ (reference sequence). The germline V and J ends were trimmed by 4 bases and 3 bases, with 13 bases remaining between them. The CDR3 totals 14 residues. The CDR3 DNA reads as TGTGCCAGCAGCTCAGTCGGACTTAGCTACGAGCAGTACTTC. Its translation is CASSSVGLSYEQYF.

This sequence joins TRBV30 and TRBJ1-5; D uncertain. Germline CDR1 reads GTSNPN; CDR2 reads SVGIG (reference sequence). The ends were cut back, 4 bases at V and 8 bases at J, with 15 bases in the middle. CDR3 size: 13 residues. This CDR3 reads CAWNRDHGEPQHF. The DNA of the CDR3 is TGTGCCTGGAATCGGGATCATGGCGAGCCCCAGCATTTT.